Listed here are 28 T cell receptor beta chains from one sample, sequenced in a study of regulatory T cells in long-lasting Graves disease. Through Arm-PCR of CDR3 regions and iRepertoire HTBI primers, TCR beta libraries were built. In TCRdb, the multiplex PCR reads were re-called with MiXCR into one record per CDR3 protein. The table includes 450,000 to 650,000 distinct CDR3 sequences, roughly 16% detected once. Noted time point: newly diagnosed GD, antithyroid drugs for less than 3 months. Preparation of the TCR library used RNA extracted from PBMCs. These sequences were also reported in another study, on T cells in Graves' hyperthyroidism and ophthalmopathy.

The input for sequencing was peripheral blood mononuclear cells (PBMCs), taken at new diagnosis, from a patient treated with antithyroid drugs. Receptors were obtained from a woman aged 35-65 years with Graves disease.

The chain links TRBV6-5 to TRBJ2-7; 11 bases match TRBD1. CDR3 size: 15 residues. Germline V gene lookup returns CDR1 MNHEY and CDR2 SVGAGI. Trimming cost V 0 bases and J 6 bases; bases outside gene matches: 4. CDR3 residues: CASSYSGQGAFEQYF. CDR3 sequence (DNA): TGTGCCAGCAGTTACTCAGGACAGGGGGCATTCGAGCAGTACTTC.

The rearrangement joins TRBV19 to TRBJ2-4; D remains unclear. Germline V gives CDR1 LNHDA, CDR2 SQIVND (reference sequence). The CDR3 totals 16 residues. Trimming removed 5 bases from V and 0 bases from J, with 14 bases in between. CDR3 bases: TGTGCCAGTAGTGATCCCGGATCTCTAGCCAAAAACATTCAGTACTTC. It codes for CASSDPGSLAKNIQYF. Combining the CDR3 with reference TRBV19 and TRBJ2-4 gives the whole variable domain DGGITQSPKYLFRKEGQNVTLSCEQNLNHDAMYWYRQDPGQGLRLIYYSQIVNDFQKGDIAEGYSVSREKKESFPLTVTSAQKNPTAFYLCASSDPGSLAKNIQYFGAGTRLSVL.

There are many counts of this clonotype. The chain employs TRBV2 and TRBJ2-7, with TRBD2 identical over 7 bases. Germline trimming cut 2 bases from V and 2 bases from J; bases unmatched to any gene: 6. The CDR3 length is 15 residues. The germline CDR1 and CDR2 sequences are SNHLY and FYNNEI. This chain's CDR3 is CASSEYWGGTYEQYF. The DNA for the CDR3 is TGTGCCAGCAGTGAATATTGGGGGGGAACCTACGAGCAGTACTTC.

This clonotype was observed at least ten times. The gene calls are TRBV7-2 and TRBJ1-2; D uncertain. The CDR3 is 15 amino acids. V lost 5 bases and J lost 2, with 15 bases in between. Germline V gene lookup returns CDR1 SGHTA and CDR2 FQGNSA. CDR3 loop: CASSGRDGINYGYTF. The CDR3 nucleotides read TGTGCCAGCAGCGGGAGGGATGGGATCAACTATGGCTACACCTTC. Using reference TRBV7-2 and TRBJ1-2 for the parts outside the CDR3, the full variable domain is GAGVSQSPSNKVTEKGKDVELRCDPISGHTALYWYRQSLGQGLEFLIYFQGNSAPDKSGLPSDRFSAERTGGSVSTLTIQRTQQEDSAVYLCASSGRDGINYGYTFGSGTRLTVV.

This clonotype was observed many times. This chain uses TRBV27 with TRBJ1-1, with D possibly TRBD1 on 5 matching bases. There are 15 residues in the CDR3. V was trimmed by 5 bases and J by 3 bases, leaving 16 bases between them. Germline CDR1 is MNHEY and CDR2 is SMNVEV (reference sequence). The CDR3 spells CASSPRTGGDTEAFF. CDR3 nucleotide sequence: TGTGCCAGCAGTCCCCGGACTGGAGGGGACACTGAAGCTTTCTTT.

The gene calls are TRBV20-1 and TRBJ2-1, with 10 positions matching TRBD2. This CDR3 has 18 residues. The V and J ends lost 6 bases and 4 bases, in that order; junction bases with no gene match: 18. Germline CDR1 DFQATT, CDR2 SNEGSKA (reference sequence). This CDR3 is CSARVGGSGGTTYNEQFF. CDR3 DNA sequence: TGCAGTGCCCGAGTGGGGGGTAGCGGGGGGACCACTTACAATGAGCAGTTCTTC.

The chain uses TRBV18 and TRBJ2-3, with TRBD1 matching 7 bases. The tail of the sequence fits TRBJ2-7 better, so the J call may be wrong. The CDR3 consists of 13 residues. Germline CDR1 reads KGHSH; CDR2 reads LQKENI. CDR3 protein: CASSHNRGDEQYF. The CDR3 region has the DNA TGTGCCAGCTCACATAACAGGGGAGACGAGCAGTACTTC.

The J gene is TRBJ2-6, the V gene TRBV28; the match to TRBD2 covers 10 bases. The CDR3 is made up of 18 amino acids. V shed 5 bases and J 7 bases; nucleotides not matched to a gene: 14. The germline V gene encodes CDR1 MDHEN and CDR2 SYDVKM. The CDR3 region is CASSPNSGGLFGANVLTF. The CDR3 DNA reads as TGTGCCAGCAGTCCAAATAGCGGGGGGCTATTTGGTGCCAACGTCCTGACTTTC.

V gene TRBV9 combines with J gene TRBJ2-1; weak D call: TRBD2 (6 bases). Per the germline V gene, CDR1 is SGDLS and CDR2 is YYNGEE. The V gene lost 4 bases and the J gene lost 1 base, with 18 bases spanning the gap. The CDR3 runs to 17 residues. CDR3 amino acids: CASSPIGGEVSYNEQFF. The CDR3 DNA reads as TGTGCCAGCAGCCCGATCGGCGGGGAGGTTTCCTACAATGAGCAGTTCTTC.

The chain is built from TRBV9 and TRBJ1-5; TRBD1 might be the D (5 bases). This CDR3 is 14 amino acids long. Germline CDR1 is SGDLS and CDR2 is YYNGEE. Trimming shortened V by 0 bases and J by 5 bases, and 9 bases separated the two germline ends. The CDR3 protein is CASSVEGEDQPQHF. In DNA, the CDR3 is TGTGCCAGCAGCGTAGAAGGGGAGGATCAGCCCCAGCATTTT. Based on the CDR3 plus reference TRBV9 and TRBJ1-5, the full variable domain is DSGVTQTPKHLITATGQRVTLRCSPRSGDLSVYWYQQSLDQGLQFLIQYYNGEERAKGNILERFSAQQFPDLHSELNLSSLELGDSALYFCASSVEGEDQPQHFGDGTRLSIL.

This clonotype showed up many times. An end of the junction does not agree with germline; a read error may underlie this. V is TRBV5-1 and J is TRBJ2-7; D is possibly TRBD1 (6 bases). The CDR3 is 14 residues long. Germline V gives CDR1 SGHRS, CDR2 YFSETQ. The CDR3 DNA sequence: TGTGCCAGCAGCTTGGGTTGGGGGCCCTACGAGCAGTACTTC. Translated: CASSLGWGPYEQYF.

This clonotype was found many times. The chain employs TRBV5-1 and TRBJ2-7; 8 nucleotides agree with TRBD1. Germline V lookup: CDR1 SGHRS, CDR2 YFSETQ. The CDR3 has 12 amino acids. The V gene end was trimmed by 4 bases and the J gene end by 6 bases; junction bases not matched to a gene: 3. The CDR3, as DNA: TGCGCCAGCAGCAGGACAGGGCTCGAGCAGTACTTC. It specifies CASSRTGLEQYF.

This clonotype came up many times. The rearrangement joins TRBV3-1 to TRBJ1-2; 7 nucleotides align to TRBD1. This CDR3 has 15 amino acids. The ends lost 1 base at V and 4 bases at J; junction bases unmatched: 6. The V gene's germline CDR1 is LGHDT and CDR2 YNNKEL (reference sequence). CDR3 DNA: TGTGCCAGCAGCCAAGTGGTAGAGGGGGCCTATGGCTACACCTTC. Protein product: CASSQVVEGAYGYTF.

The chain is built from TRBV5-4 and TRBJ2-7, with D perhaps given as TRBD1 or TRBD2 (5 bases each). Germline V gene sequence: CDR1 SGHNT, CDR2 YYREEE (reference sequence). Deletions cut 3 bases from V and 7 bases from J, with 17 bases between. The CDR3 runs to 14 residues. In nucleotides, the CDR3 is TGTGCCAGCAGCTCTTCCGGGGACCTTAAGGAGCAGTACTTC. Encoded protein: CASSSSGDLKEQYF.

As to this clonotype: A far bigger clonotype differs at one base, so this is likely a read error. The V call is TRBV11-2, the J call TRBJ2-1, with D perhaps TRBD1 or TRBD2 (5 bases each). Germline CDR1 is SGHAT and CDR2 is FQNNGV. The CDR3 sequence is 13 residues long. The CDR3 here is CAGSGDSYNEQFF. The CDR3, as DNA: TGTGCCGGCAGCGGCGACAGCTACAATGAGCAGTTCTTC.

This clonotype was observed a single time. The chain combines TRBV3-1 with TRBJ1-3; D possibly corresponds to TRBD1 (5 bases). CDR3 length equals 15 residues. Germline lookup yields CDR1 LGHDT and CDR2 YNNKEL (reference sequence). The V end lost 4 bases, the J end lost 2 bases, and 12 bases lay between the germline ends. For the CDR3, the DNA is TGTGCCAGCAGCCCTGGGACGGGCCCTGGAAACACCATATATTTT. Translated, it gives CASSPGTGPGNTIYF. Full variable domain (remainder filled in from reference TRBV3-1 and TRBJ1-3): DTAVSQTPKYLVTQMGNDKSIKCEQNLGHDTMYWYKQDSKKFLKIMFSYNNKELIINETVPNRFSPKSPDKAHLNLHINSLELGDSAVYFCASSPGTGPGNTIYFGEGSWLTVV.

The sample holds many counts of this clonotype. J is TRBJ1-5 and V is TRBV10-3, with TRBD1 matching 7 bases. Germline V gene data show CDR1 as ENHRY and CDR2 as SYGVKD. With 0 bases clipped from V and 8 bases from J, the junction kept 7 bases outside the gene matches. The CDR3 is made up of 15 amino acids. The CDR3 DNA follows: TGTGCCATCAGTGAGTCGAGAGGGGGCGGTGAGCCCCAGCATTTT. This translates into CAISESRGGGEPQHF.

The rearrangement uses TRBV10-2 and TRBJ2-7; the D gene is possibly TRBD1 (5 bases). V dropped 8 bases and J dropped 5 bases, with 10 bases sitting between them. CDR3 length: 11 residues. CDR1 and CDR2 (germline): WSHSY, SAAADI. The CDR3 DNA follows: TGCGCCAGCGGACAAACAGACGAGCAGTACTTC. Amino acid sequence: CASGQTDEQYF.

The sample holds many counts of this clonotype. This chain links TRBV2 with TRBJ1-2, with TRBD1 identical over 9 bases. Germline assignment: CDR1 SNHLY and CDR2 FYNNEI. V trimming: 7 bases; J trimming: 7 bases; junction bases outside the gene matches: 7. The CDR3 is 13 residues long. The CDR3 loop is CASNGQGFFGYTF. DNA for the CDR3: TGTGCCAGCAACGGACAGGGGTTCTTTGGCTACACCTTC.

The V gene is TRBV6-2 or TRBV6-3, the J gene TRBJ2-1, with 16 bases identical to TRBD2. Germline CDR1 is MNHEY and CDR2 is SVGEGT. This CDR3 is 18 amino acids long. J was trimmed by 7 bases and V by 5 bases; bases with no gene match: 11. The DNA for the CDR3 is TGTGCCAGCAGTGAAGTGGGACTAGCGGGGGGGCCAAAGAATGAGCAGTTCTTC. As protein: CASSEVGLAGGPKNEQFF.

This clonotype was observed many times. The chain joins TRBV13 to TRBJ2-2, with 7 bases identical to TRBD1. CDR3 size: 14 residues. Germline loops: CDR1 PRHDT, CDR2 FYEKMQ (reference sequence). V dropped 6 bases and J dropped 5; count of bases not matched to a gene: 6. CDR3 loop: CASRPTGTTGELFF. As DNA, the CDR3 is TGTGCCAGCAGGCCGACAGGGACAACCGGGGAGCTGTTTTTT. The entire variable domain, with the rest obtained from reference TRBV13 and TRBJ2-2, is as follows: AAGVIQSPRHLIKEKRETATLKCYPIPRHDTVYWYQQGPGQDPQFLISFYEKMQSDKGSIPDRFSAQQFSDYHSELNMSSLELGDSALYFCASRPTGTTGELFFGEGSRLTVL.

In its sample, this clonotype was seen many times. This chain links TRBV3-1 with TRBJ2-1; D not certain. CDR3 length equals 14 residues. V lost 1 base and J 9 bases, leaving 13 bases between the germline ends. Germline loops: CDR1 LGHDT, CDR2 YNNKEL (reference sequence). CDR3 residues: CASSQATLAPEQFF. In DNA form, the CDR3 reads TGTGCCAGCAGCCAAGCCACCTTAGCCCCTGAGCAGTTCTTC.

This clonotype has just a few counts. This sequence may be a read error, since a much larger clone differs from it by one base. The V gene is TRBV20-1, the J gene TRBJ2-3; perhaps TRBD2 as D (6 bases). From germline, CDR1 is DFQATT and CDR2 SNEGSKA (reference sequence). V was cut by 6 bases and J by 4 bases, with 20 bases left in between. This CDR3 is built from 15 residues. The CDR3 loop reads CSAEGRGGGADTQYF. The CDR3 coding sequence is TGCAGTGCCGAGGGAAGGGGAGGTGGAGCAGATACGCAGTATTTT.

This clonotype was seen a handful of times. V is TRBV12-3 or TRBV12-4 and J is TRBJ2-2; possible D gene TRBD2, 7 bases. Between the trimmed V and J ends, which lost 6 bases and 6 bases, there was a span of 17 bases. The CDR3 length is 15 residues. CDR3 residues: CASSTNKGGAGELFF. The CDR3 DNA reads TGTGCCAGCAGCACTAACAAGGGGGGGGCCGGGGAGCTGTTTTTT.

At least ten counts were recorded for this clonotype. The V call is TRBV2, the J call TRBJ2-3; no clear D gene. This CDR3 spans 13 amino acids. The germline gives CDR1 SNHLY, CDR2 FYNNEI. The V and J ends lost 5 bases and 6 bases respectively, with 12 bases between them. The CDR3 loop is CASSPSPSDTQYF. CDR3 nucleotide sequence: TGTGCCAGCAGTCCCTCCCCGTCGGATACGCAGTATTTT.

The sample holds many counts of this clonotype. The CDR3 coding sequence is TGTGCCAGTAGTATAGTGACAGGGGGAAGTACTGAAGCTTTCTTT. This gives the protein CASSIVTGGSTEAFF. V gene TRBV19 combines with J gene TRBJ1-1, with 9 bases aligning to TRBD1. This CDR3 has 15 amino acids. The V gene end was trimmed by 1 base and the J gene end by 5 bases; junction bases not matched to a gene: 5. Germline CDR1 is LNHDA and CDR2 is SQIVND (reference sequence).

This clonotype was seen at least ten times. The genes are TRBV7-2 and TRBJ2-7; 11 nucleotides align to TRBD2. CDR1 and CDR2 from the germline V gene are SGHTA and FQGNSA. V lost 6 bases to trimming and J lost 4 bases; unmatched junction nucleotides: 5. The CDR3 covers 14 residues. In nucleotides, the CDR3 is TGTGCCAGCAGTTATCTAGCGGGGGGTTACGAGCAGTACTTC. This sequence encodes CASSYLAGGYEQYF. Full variable domain (missing parts from reference TRBV7-2 and TRBJ2-7): GAGVSQSPSNKVTEKGKDVELRCDPISGHTALYWYRQSLGQGLEFLIYFQGNSAPDKSGLPSDRFSAERTGGSVSTLTIQRTQQEDSAVYLCASSYLAGGYEQYFGPGTRLTVT.

With respect to this clonotype: This may stem from a read error, because a much larger clone lies one nucleotide away. V gene TRBV3-1 combines with J gene TRBJ2-5; D may be TRBD2 (5 bases). Per the germline V gene, CDR1 is LGHDT and CDR2 is YNNKEL (reference sequence). The CDR3 has 13 residues. The DNA of the CDR3 is TGTGACAGCGCGGCGAGGGAGAAAGAGACCCAGTACTTC. Amino acid sequence: CDSAAREKETQYF.